This T cell receptor (beta chain) was recovered during a study of T cells in localized non-small cell lung cancer. Whole-study results and caveats: In adjacent lung, a median roughly 56 of the top 100 tumor clones were found. Elevated blood T cell density was associated with longer overall survival.

CDR3 length: 15 amino acids. Germline V lookup: CDR1 SEHNR, CDR2 FQNEAQ (reference sequence). Losses at the gene ends were 2 bases for V and 4 bases for J; bases not matched to a gene: 4. Points on this clone: The antigen remains undetermined.

This table comes from immunoSEQ multiplex PCR, and its TCRdb copy is limited to in-frame clones, with some not included. This sample has about 41,000 clones, with almost 90% found just once. Sequenced here: peripheral blood, sampled before any cancer treatment. The clonotype was recovered from a female donor over 55 with stage I squamous cell lung carcinoma. The chain couples TRBV7-9 to TRBJ2-1; 8 bases line up with TRBD2. Here the CDR3 reads CASSLLAGTYNEQFF. Here the CDR3 DNA reads TGTGCCAGCAGCTTATTAGCGGGAACATACAATGAGCAGTTCTTC.